This T cell receptor (beta chain) was sequenced during a study of blood T cells in healthy people across ages. The CDR3 runs to 14 residues. Trimming shortened V by 6 bases and J by 11 bases, and 22 bases separated the two germline ends. The germline gives CDR1 SNHLY, CDR2 FYNNEI. Primed by a sample-barcoded 5' primer and a J-beta primer mix, a second PCR proceeded for about 7 to 11 cycles. MiXCR, applied by TCRdb to the 5' RACE reads, yields one record per CDR3 protein. This table holds 790,000 or so distinct CDR3 sequences, more than 50% found once. This clonotype has just a few counts. This clonotype originated in a middle-aged man in good health. The chain employs TRBV2 and TRBJ1-1; D remains unclear. The material sequenced was blood. As DNA, the CDR3 is TGTGCCAGCAGGGGTCGAGACGGAATATTGCGGGCTTTCTTT. Its translation: CASRGRDGILRAFF.